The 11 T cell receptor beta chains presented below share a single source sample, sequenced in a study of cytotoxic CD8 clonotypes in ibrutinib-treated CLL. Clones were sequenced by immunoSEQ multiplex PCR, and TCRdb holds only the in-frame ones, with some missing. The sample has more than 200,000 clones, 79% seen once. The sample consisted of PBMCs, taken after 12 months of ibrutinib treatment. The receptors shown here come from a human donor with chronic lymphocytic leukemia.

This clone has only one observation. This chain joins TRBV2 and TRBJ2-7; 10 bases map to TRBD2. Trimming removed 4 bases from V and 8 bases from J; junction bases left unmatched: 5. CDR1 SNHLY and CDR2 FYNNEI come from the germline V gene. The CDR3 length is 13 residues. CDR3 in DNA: TGTGCCAGCAGTGCTCTAGCGGGAGCTCAGCAGTACTTC. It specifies CASSALAGAQQYF.

CDR3: CASSQLTSGKPTRLGYF. The CDR3 DNA reads as TGTGCCAGCAGCCAGTTGACTAGCGGTAAACCTACGAGGCTGGGGTACTTC. The rearrangement joins TRBV14 to TRBJ2-7; TRBD2 matches 9 bases. From germline, CDR1 is SGHDN and CDR2 FVKESK. This CDR3 spans 17 amino acids. V shed 3 bases and J 12 bases; nucleotides not matched to a gene: 21.

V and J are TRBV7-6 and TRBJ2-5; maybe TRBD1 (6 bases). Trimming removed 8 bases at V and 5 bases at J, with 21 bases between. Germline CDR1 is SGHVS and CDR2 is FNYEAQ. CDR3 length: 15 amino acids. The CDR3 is CASRDGQGRVETQYF. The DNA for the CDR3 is TGTGCCAGCCGCGACGGGCAGGGGAGAGTGGAGACCCAGTACTTC. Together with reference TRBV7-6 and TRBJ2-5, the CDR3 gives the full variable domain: GAGVSQSPRYKVTKRGQDVALRCDPISGHVSLYWYRQALGQGPEFLTYFNYEAQQDKSGLPNDRFSAERPEGSISTLTIQRTEQRDSAMYRCASRDGQGRVETQYFGPGTRLLVL.

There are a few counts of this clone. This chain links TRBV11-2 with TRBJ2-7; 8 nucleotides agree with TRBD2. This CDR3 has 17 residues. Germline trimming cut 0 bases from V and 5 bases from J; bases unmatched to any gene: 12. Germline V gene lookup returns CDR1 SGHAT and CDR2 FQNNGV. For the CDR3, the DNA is TGTGCCAGCAGCTTAGATCGGGGAGCTAGCGGGTACGACGAGCAGTACTTC. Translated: CASSLDRGASGYDEQYF.

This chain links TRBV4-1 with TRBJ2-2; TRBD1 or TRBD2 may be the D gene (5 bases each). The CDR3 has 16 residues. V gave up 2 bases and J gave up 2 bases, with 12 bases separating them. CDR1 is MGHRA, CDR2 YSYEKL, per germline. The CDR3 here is CASSQTGTRNTGELFF. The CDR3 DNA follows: TGCGCCAGCAGCCAAACCGGGACCCGAAACACCGGGGAGCTGTTTTTT.

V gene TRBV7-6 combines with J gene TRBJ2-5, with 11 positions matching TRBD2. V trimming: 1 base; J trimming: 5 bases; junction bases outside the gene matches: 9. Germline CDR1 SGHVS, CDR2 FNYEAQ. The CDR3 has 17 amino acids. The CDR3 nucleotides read TGTGCCAGCAGCTTAGTCCTAGCGGGGGGCCATTTCGAGACCCAGTACTTC. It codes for CASSLVLAGGHFETQYF.

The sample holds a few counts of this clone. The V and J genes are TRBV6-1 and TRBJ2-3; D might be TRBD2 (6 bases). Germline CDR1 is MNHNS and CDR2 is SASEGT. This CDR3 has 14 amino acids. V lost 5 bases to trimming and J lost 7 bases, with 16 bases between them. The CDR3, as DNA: TGTGCCAGCAGTCCATCTGGACTAATAAATACGCAGTATTTT. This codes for CASSPSGLINTQYF.

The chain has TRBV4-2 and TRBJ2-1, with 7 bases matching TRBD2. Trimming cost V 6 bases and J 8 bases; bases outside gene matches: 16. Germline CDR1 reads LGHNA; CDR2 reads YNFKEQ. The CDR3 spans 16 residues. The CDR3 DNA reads TGTGCCAGCAGTCCCTTGATAGCGGGTTTTATTGATGAGCAGTTCTTC. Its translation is CASSPLIAGFIDEQFF.

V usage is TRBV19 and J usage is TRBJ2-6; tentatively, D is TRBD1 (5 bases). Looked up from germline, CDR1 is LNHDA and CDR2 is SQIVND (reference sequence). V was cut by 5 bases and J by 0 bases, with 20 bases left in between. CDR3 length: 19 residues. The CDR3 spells CASSPPMGRANSGANVLTF. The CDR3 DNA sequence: TGTGCCAGTAGTCCCCCCATGGGCAGGGCCAACTCTGGGGCCAACGTCCTGACTTTC.

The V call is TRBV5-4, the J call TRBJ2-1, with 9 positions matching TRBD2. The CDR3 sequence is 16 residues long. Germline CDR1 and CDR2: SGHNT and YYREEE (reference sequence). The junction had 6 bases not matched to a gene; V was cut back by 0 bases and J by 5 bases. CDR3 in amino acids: CASSLGVAGAHNEQFF. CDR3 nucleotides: TGTGCCAGCAGCTTGGGAGTAGCGGGAGCCCACAATGAGCAGTTCTTC. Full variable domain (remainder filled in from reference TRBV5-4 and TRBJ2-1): ETGVTQSPTHLIKTRGQQVTLRCSSQSGHNTVSWYQQALGQGPQFIFQYYREEENGRGNFPPRFSGLQFPNYSSELNVNALELDDSALYLCASSLGVAGAHNEQFFGPGTRLTVL.

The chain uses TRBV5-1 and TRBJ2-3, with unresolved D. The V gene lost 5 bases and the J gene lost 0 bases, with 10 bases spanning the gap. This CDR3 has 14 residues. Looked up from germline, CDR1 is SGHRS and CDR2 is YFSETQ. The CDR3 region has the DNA TGCGCCAGCAGTCCGGTACGGAGCACAGATACGCAGTATTTT. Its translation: CASSPVRSTDTQYF. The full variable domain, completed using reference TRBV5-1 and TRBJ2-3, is KAGVTQTPRYLIKTRGQQVTLSCSPISGHRSVSWYQQTPGQGLQFLFEYFSETQRNKGNFPGRFSGRQFSNSRSEMNVSTLELGDSALYLCASSPVRSTDTQYFGPGTRLTVL.